The 13 T cell receptor beta chains given below trace back to one sample, sequenced in a study of T cell responses to AZD1222 COVID-19 vaccine. Clones were sequenced by immunoSEQ multiplex PCR, and TCRdb holds only the in-frame ones, with some missing. The sample carries around 120,000 clones, about 90% recorded once. Specimen: peripheral blood, collected on day 0 of AZD1222 vaccination. The receptor set was obtained from an adult in good health.

The chain has TRBV19 and TRBJ1-1; D may be TRBD1 (6 bases). Trimming removed 6 bases from V and 1 base from J, with 12 bases in between. The CDR3 consists of 14 residues. Looked up from germline, CDR1 is LNHDA and CDR2 is SQIVND (reference sequence). CDR3 DNA sequence: TGTGCCAGTAGGCCGACAGGTAGGAACACTGAAGCTTTCTTT. Amino acids: CASRPTGRNTEAFF.

The V call is TRBV5-1, the J call TRBJ1-3; D is unclear. V was cut by 0 bases and J by 4 bases, with 2 bases left in between. The CDR3 loop spans 12 amino acids. Germline CDR1 is SGHRS and CDR2 is YFSETQ. The CDR3 DNA sequence: TGCGCCAGCAGCTTGGTGGGAAACACCATATATTTT. Its translation: CASSLVGNTIYF.

The chain recombines TRBV2 with TRBJ1-1; D is unresolved. Trimming left V 8 bases short and J 1 base short, with 17 bases between. Looked up from germline, CDR1 is SNHLY and CDR2 is FYNNEI. This CDR3 comprises 15 residues. The CDR3 reads CASEYPLGKNTEAFF. CDR3 in DNA: TGTGCCAGCGAGTACCCCCTTGGGAAGAACACTGAAGCTTTCTTT.

The chain recombines TRBV11-2 with TRBJ2-7, with D hard to call. V was clipped by 1 base and J by 5 bases, with 6 bases between them. The CDR3 is 12 residues long. CDR1 is SGHAT, CDR2 FQNNGV, per germline. CDR3 protein: CASSLGPHEQYF. The CDR3, as DNA: TGTGCCAGCAGCTTAGGACCCCACGAGCAGTACTTC.

J is TRBJ1-1 and V is TRBV25-1, with no clear D. Germline V gene data show CDR1 as MGHDK and CDR2 as SYGVNS. The CDR3 is made up of 13 amino acids. The V end lost 4 bases, the J end lost 6 bases, and 12 bases lay between the germline ends. CDR3 DNA: TGTGCCAGCAGTGCAGTAATTTACTCTGAAGCTTTCTTT. Residues: CASSAVIYSEAFF.

This chain links TRBV6-2 or TRBV6-3 with TRBJ1-1; no firm D call. V was pared by 2 bases and J by 4 bases, with 5 bases between. CDR3 length: 12 residues. Germline loops: CDR1 MNHEY, CDR2 SVGEGT. CDR3 sequence (DNA): TGTGCCAGCAGTTACCCATCCACTGAAGCTTTCTTT. Its translation is CASSYPSTEAFF.

This rearrangement joins TRBV18 to TRBJ2-2; no clear D gene. Germline lookup yields CDR1 KGHSH and CDR2 LQKENI. The CDR3 contains 14 residues. Trimming left V 4 bases short and J 4 bases short, with 10 bases between. CDR3 bases: TGTGCCAGCTCACTGGCAGCTAGCACCGGGGAGCTGTTTTTT. Translation: CASSLAASTGELFF.

The chain couples TRBV6-5 to TRBJ1-3; D not certain. V lost 2 bases to trimming and J lost 2 bases, with 13 bases between them. The CDR3 runs 16 residues. Germline lookup yields CDR1 MNHEY and CDR2 SVGAGI. The CDR3 sequence: CASSYTLGNTGNTIYF. The CDR3 region has the DNA TGTGCCAGCAGTTACACTCTTGGAAATACTGGAAACACCATATATTTT.

The chain recombines TRBV5-1 with TRBJ2-7, with a weak D call TRBD1 (5 bases). Trimming took 3 bases from V and 3 from J, leaving 13 bases between them. Germline V gene lookup returns CDR1 SGHRS and CDR2 YFSETQ. The CDR3 covers 14 residues. CDR3 in DNA: TGCGCCAGCAGCTGGGGCAGTTCCAGCTACGAGCAGTACTTC. Its protein is CASSWGSSSYEQYF.

This chain joins TRBV7-9 and TRBJ1-2, with D perhaps TRBD1 (5 bases). Trimming removed 2 bases from V and 6 bases from J, with 13 bases in between. From germline, CDR1 is SEHNR and CDR2 FQNEAQ (reference sequence). The CDR3 spans 14 residues. The CDR3 nucleotides read TGTGCCAGCAGCTTATGGTCCGGGGGTGATGGCTACACCTTC. Protein product: CASSLWSGGDGYTF.

The V gene is TRBV5-1, the J gene TRBJ1-6; tentative D call: TRBD1 (5 bases). V gave up 4 bases and J gave up 6 bases, with 14 bases separating them. The CDR3 is 15 residues long. The germline CDR1 and CDR2 sequences are SGHRS and YFSETQ. The CDR3 is CASSPGFLANSPLHF. CDR3 coding DNA: TGCGCCAGCAGCCCAGGGTTTTTGGCTAATTCACCCCTCCACTTT.

This clone was recorded only once. The rearrangement uses TRBV18 and TRBJ2-7, with TRBD1 matching over 11 bases. V dropped 0 bases and J dropped 4; count of bases not matched to a gene: 5. The CDR3 length is 16 residues. Germline V gene sequence: CDR1 KGHSH, CDR2 LQKENI. The CDR3: CASSPPVGTGGYEQYF. The CDR3 coding sequence is TGTGCCAGCTCACCACCAGTAGGGACAGGGGGGTACGAGCAGTACTTC. The entire variable domain, with the rest obtained from reference TRBV18 and TRBJ2-7, is as follows: NAGVMQNPRHLVRRRGQEARLRCSPMKGHSHVYWYRQLPEEGLKFMVYLQKENIIDESGMPKERFSAEFPKEGPSILRIQQVVRGDSAAYFCASSPPVGTGGYEQYFGPGTRLTVT.

The genes are TRBV10-3 and TRBJ1-5; D not certain. Germline V CDR1 and CDR2: ENHRY, SYGVKD. The CDR3 covers 16 residues. V lost 6 bases and J lost 6, with 21 bases in between. CDR3: CAISRFGPQGGQPQHF. In DNA, the CDR3 is TGTGCCATCAGCCGGTTCGGACCACAAGGTGGTCAGCCCCAGCATTTT.